Below, 4 T cell receptor beta chains from the same sample are listed, as sequenced in a study of cytomegalovirus exposure and HLA in healthy donors. Researchers ran the PCR with 60 Vbeta and 13 Jbeta primers. Assay: immunoSEQ multiplex PCR; the TCRdb copy retains only in-frame clones and omits some. The data hold roughly 50,000 clones, with about 77% observed a single time. The sequencing sample was made of PBMCs. These receptors were collected from a young man in good health and CMV-seropositive.

V is TRBV2 and J is TRBJ2-2; TRBD2 might be the D (5 bases). CDR3 size: 14 residues. Per the germline V gene, CDR1 is SNHLY and CDR2 is FYNNEI. With 2 bases removed from V and 5 bases from J, the gap between germline ends came to 9 bases. CDR3 region: CASSESGVTGELFF. The CDR3 DNA reads as TGTGCCAGCAGTGAATCCGGGGTGACCGGGGAGCTGTTTTTT.

The V and J genes are TRBV5-6 and TRBJ1-5; the D gene is possibly TRBD1 (6 bases). The V and J ends lost 4 bases and 5 bases respectively, with 16 bases between them. Germline V gene sequence: CDR1 SGHDT, CDR2 YYEEEE. The CDR3 consists of 15 residues. Written as DNA, the CDR3 is TGTGCCAGCAGCCTTACATGGGGGCGAGATCAGCCCCAGCATTTT. It is translated as CASSLTWGRDQPQHF.

The chain employs TRBV7-8 and TRBJ1-5, with D unclear. Germline V lookup: CDR1 SGHVS, CDR2 FQNEAQ. The CDR3 extends over 15 amino acids. The germline V and J ends were trimmed by 5 bases and 6 bases, with 17 bases remaining between them. CDR3 amino acids: CASSQVAFPPQPQHF. In nucleotides, the CDR3 is TGTGCCAGCAGCCAGGTCGCCTTCCCTCCTCAGCCCCAGCATTTT.

The rearrangement uses TRBV29-1 and TRBJ1-4; D unclear. Germline values: CDR1 SQVTM, CDR2 ANQGSEA. V lost 8 bases, J lost 1 base, and 14 bases lay in between. The CDR3 consists of 14 residues. The CDR3 reads CSTTSSQTNEKLFF. CDR3 nucleotide sequence: TGCAGCACCACTTCCTCCCAAACTAATGAAAAACTGTTTTTT.